This TCR beta chain is drawn from a study of identical twins. TCRdb independently ran MiXCR on the 5' RACE reads; one entry per CDR3 protein. The table records 600,000 to 700,000 distinct CDR3 sequences, 21% of them present only once. As concerns this clonotype: Its target is not known.

Overall study findings and caveats: Out-of-frame alpha sequences common to twins were enriched for low generation probability. Out-of-frame TCR alpha sharing observed in monozygotic twins exceeded model estimates.

In germline, CDR1 is KGHSH, CDR2 LQKENI. The CDR3 runs to 11 residues. V shed 3 bases and J 14 bases; nucleotides not matched to a gene: 6. The same sample was also used in a study of T cells expressing NK-cell markers.

This TCR came from a woman aged 18-29 years in good health. The sequenced sample was PBMCs. The gene calls are TRBV18 and TRBJ1-2; 7 positions agree with TRBD1. The CDR3: CASSPTDRPTF. The CDR3 nucleotides are TGTGCCAGCTCACCCACGGACAGGCCTACCTTC.